Sequencing of this T cell receptor beta chain was carried out in a study of control samples from healthy donors and cancer patients (dated by TCRdb to 2020 to 2022). To note about this clone: Its recognized antigen is unknown. A read error may account for a junction end that differs from germline.

Library preparation employed the immunoSEQ multiplex PCR assay. Entries here come from immuneACCESS through TCRdb and include only in-frame sequences with V and J called. Some clones fail to appear in such tables; in the studies checked, an unresolved V gene covers under half of the shortfall, and the cause of the remainder is unknown. This sample gives about 40,000 clones in total; more than 85% of them show up just once. Approximately 3.8% of the sample belongs to the ten largest clones. The CDR3, cysteine through phenylalanine, is 15 amino acids long. Only the CDR3 portion is preserved as DNA: 45 bases, with reading frame beginning at the first base. CDR1 SGHTS and CDR2 YDEGEE are derived from the germline V gene.

Recombination joined TRBV5-8 with TRBJ2-2; the D gene cannot be named for sure. The specimen sequenced was blood. The source is a woman between 50 and 59 years old in good health. Here the CDR3 is given as CASSLVGRNTGELFF. At the DNA level, the sequence is TGTGCCAGCAGTTTGGTGGGTCGAAACACCGGGGAGCTGTTTTTT.